This T cell receptor (beta chain) was captured by sequencing in a study of OX40 agonist ivuxolimab in advanced cancers. General notes on the study: Ivuxolimab, which targeted the costimulatory receptor OX40 (CD134), was an agonistic, fully human IgG2 monoclonal antibody. Partial responses were achieved by three dose-escalation patients, of whom one had hepatocellular carcinoma and two had cutaneous melanoma. The paper describes the monotherapy dose-escalation part (N ≈ 51 patients) of the phase I trial of ivuxolimab. Peripheral TCRbeta sequencing aimed to test whether ivuxolimab altered TCR sequence diversity and caused clonal T-cell expansion. Of the approximately 54 dose-escalation patients, hepatocellular carcinoma was present in about 20, melanoma in approximately 15, renal cell carcinoma in 9 and head and neck cancer in 9. Intravenous ivuxolimab was administered to patients every 2 weeks at six dose levels: 0.01, 0.1, 0.3, 1.5, 3 and 10 mg/kg. Prior anti-PD-1, anti-PD-L1 or anti-CTLA-4 therapy was permitted, and approximately 41% of dose-escalation patients had received checkpoint inhibitors. The dose-escalation cohort was roughly 80% male with a mean age of approximately 60 years, ranging from about 20 to 85. Broad study findings and their caveats: After ivuxolimab, CD8+ T cells had more expanded clones than CD4+ T cells on average. Low levels of normalized T-cell clonal expansion were also seen in some patients who did not respond. In partial responders in the 0.1-3.0 mg/kg groups, normalized peripheral clonal expansion was found to be among the lowest, especially among CD8+ T cells. The antigen specificity of the peripheral T cells that underwent clonal expansion was not determined. Clonal expansion of both CD4+ and CD8+ blood T cells was observed from baseline to week 6 at doses 0.1 to 3.0 mg/kg.

Measured from the cysteine to the phenylalanine, the CDR3 is 16 residues long. Left in the record is the CDR3 DNA by itself, 48 bases read in frame from the first base. V is clipped by 0 bases and J by 6 bases, and the sequence between their germline boundaries is 15 bases long. CDR1 and CDR2 are read off the germline V gene (reference sequence) as SGHKS and YYEKEE. The trial excluded patients who had a history of autoimmune disease or were on systemic immunosuppression. Peripheral blood for TCR sequencing was collected from all dose cohorts at baseline, on cycle 4 day 1, and on cycle 7 day 1. The samples were taken from a phase I, first-in-human, multicenter, open-label dose-escalation trial of ivuxolimab. Adults with locally advanced or metastatic head and neck squamous cell, hepatocellular, melanoma or renal cell carcinoma were enrolled in the trial. Before TCR sequencing, CD4+ T cells and CD8+ T cells were sorted from peripheral blood as separate populations.

A note on this clone: Its antigen target is currently unknown. Base qualities are not provided; no much larger clone lies one nucleotide away.

To sequence the TCRbeta CDR3 region, genomic DNA was isolated from the sorted cells. The immunoSEQ Assay was used for sequencing of TCRbeta CDR3 regions. In TCRdb, the immuneACCESS table is reduced to in-frame sequences with V and J assigned. These tables do not hold every clone; where another copy was compared, an unresolved V gene accounts for under half, and the others remain unexplained. This sample is represented by around 78,000 clones; around 87% of them were singletons. The ten most abundant clones make up roughly 0.26% of the sample. The sequence came from an adult with an advanced solid tumor such as melanoma, head and neck, liver or kidney cancer. The chain is encoded by TRBV5-5 joined to TRBJ1-4, with the D gene not clear enough to name. The specimen was CD4+ or CD8+ T cells sorted from blood, collected in a trial of the OX40 agonist ivuxolimab. CDR3 protein: CASSLVVVGPDEKLFF. In nucleotide form, the sequence is TGTGCCAGCAGCTTGGTTGTTGTAGGACCGGATGAAAAACTGTTTTTT. Extended through the reference TRBV5-5 and TRBJ1-4 proteins, this CDR3 yields the full variable domain: DAGVTQSPTHLIKTRGQQVTLRCSPISGHKSVSWYQQVLGQGPQFIFQYYEKEERGRGNFPDRFSARQFPNYSSELNVNALLLGDSALYLCASSLVVVGPDEKLFFGSGTQLSVL.